The next 20 T cell receptor beta chains were all read from a single sample in a study of shared clonotypes between healthy human individuals. Profiled with immunoSEQ multiplex PCR; TCRdb holds only in-frame clones, not every one. The repertoire holds 1.4 million to 1.5 million clones, with roughly 96% as singletons. Sequenced sample: naive CD4+ T cells sorted from blood. The subset here: CD45RA+ positively selected. The receptors derive from a man younger than 45 in good health.

J is TRBJ2-7 and V is TRBV28, with D perhaps matching TRBD2 (6 bases). The CDR3 has 17 residues. Between the trimmed V and J ends, which lost 3 bases and 4 bases, there was a span of 22 bases. The germline V gene has CDR1 MDHEN and CDR2 SYDVKM. CDR3 coding DNA: TGTGCCAGCAGTTTCCCCGTTGAGGATGACGGGAGTTACGAGCAGTACTTC. It specifies CASSFPVEDDGSYEQYF.

The rearrangement links TRBV9 to TRBJ2-1, with 13 bases fitting TRBD2. Losses at the gene ends were 0 bases for V and 7 bases for J; bases not matched to a gene: 4. The germline V gene has CDR1 SGDLS and CDR2 YYNGEE. CDR3 size: 16 residues. This chain's CDR3 is CASSVATSGRVNEQFF. CDR3 sequence (DNA): TGTGCCAGCAGCGTAGCTACTAGCGGGAGGGTTAATGAGCAGTTCTTC.

V gene TRBV7-9 combines with J gene TRBJ1-1; a possible D gene is TRBD1 (6 bases). From germline, CDR1 is SEHNR and CDR2 FQNEAQ (reference sequence). The CDR3 is 14 amino acids. V was clipped by 5 bases and J by 11 bases, with 21 bases between them. DNA of the CDR3: TGTGCCAGCAGCCCACCTTGGCAGGGGCTCGGGGCTTTCTTT. It translates to CASSPPWQGLGAFF.

On this clone: This CDR3 is also generated by other DNA sequences in the sample. The V call is TRBV9, the J call TRBJ1-4; 9 nucleotides align to TRBD1. Germline-derived CDR1 and CDR2 are SGDLS and YYNGEE. The CDR3 is 15 residues long. J lost 8 bases, V lost 0 bases, and 5 bases had no gene match. The CDR3 DNA is TGTGCCAGCAGCGTAGGGGGACAGGGAGGAGAAAAACTGTTTTTT. Protein sequence: CASSVGGQGGEKLFF.

The genes are TRBV25-1 and TRBJ1-2, with D unresolved. This CDR3 has 14 residues. Trimming removed 6 bases from V and 5 bases from J, with 16 bases in between. Germline CDR1 is MGHDK and CDR2 is SYGVNS. CDR3 nucleotides: TGTGCCAGCAGACCCCCCGGTAGAAATTATGGCTACACCTTC. Protein sequence: CASRPPGRNYGYTF.

Points on this clone: The sample has other DNA sequences that encode this CDR3 too. This rearrangement joins TRBV9 to TRBJ2-3; TRBD2 matches at 10 bases. Germline-derived CDR1 and CDR2 are SGDLS and YYNGEE. The V segment lost 3 bases and the J segment 3 bases; nucleotides outside the gene matches: 4. This CDR3 region has 15 residues. Written as DNA, the CDR3 is TGTGCCAGCAGCGGGCTAGCGGGAGTTACAGATACGCAGTATTTT. It specifies CASSGLAGVTDTQYF.

The chain has TRBV6-5 and TRBJ2-5, with D possibly called TRBD1 or TRBD2 (5 bases each). V lost 0 bases and J 11 bases, leaving 16 bases between the germline ends. This CDR3 spans 14 amino acids. Germline CDR1 and CDR2: MNHEY and SVGAGI. The CDR3 loop is CASSYSEIRDLQYF. The CDR3 DNA reads TGTGCCAGCAGTTACTCGGAAATCAGGGACCTTCAGTACTTC.

The chain recombines TRBV7-3 with TRBJ2-7, with TRBD1 as a possible D gene (6 bases). Germline V CDR1 and CDR2: SGHTA, FQGTGA. Trimming took off 4 bases at V and 2 bases at J, with 12 bases between the two ends. CDR3 length: 14 residues. The CDR3: CASSSQGQAYEQYF. In DNA form, the CDR3 reads TGTGCCAGCAGCTCCCAGGGACAAGCCTACGAGCAGTACTTC.

The chain combines TRBV5-4 with TRBJ2-6; D is uncertain. Per germline, CDR1 SGHNT and CDR2 YYREEE (reference sequence). This CDR3 has 14 amino acids. The V gene lost 1 base and the J gene lost 4 bases, with 6 bases spanning the gap. CDR3 bases: TGTGCCAGCAGCTTGTCGGCAGGGGCCAACGTCCTGACTTTC. This codes for CASSLSAGANVLTF.

With regard to this clone: This sample also contains other DNA sequences that code for the same CDR3. The V call is TRBV15, the J call TRBJ2-2; D unclear. The CDR3 length is 14 residues. From germline, CDR1 is LNHNV and CDR2 YYDKDF (reference sequence). V dropped 1 base and J dropped 1 base, with 4 bases sitting between them. Here the CDR3 reads CATSRGGNTGELFF. CDR3 coding DNA: TGTGCCACCAGCAGAGGCGGGAACACCGGGGAGCTGTTTTTT.

The CDR3 coding sequence is TGTGCCAGCAGAACGAGGCCACAGGGGGGTAAACTGTTTTTT. The encoded protein is CASRTRPQGGKLFF. The chain links TRBV28 to TRBJ1-4; TRBD1 aligns across 8 bases. With V trimmed by 6 bases and J by 11 bases, 11 bases remained unmatched. Germline assignment: CDR1 MDHEN and CDR2 SYDVKM. The CDR3 contains 14 residues.

This chain links TRBV7-2 with TRBJ2-7, with 11 positions matching TRBD2. The CDR3 extends over 15 amino acids. In germline, CDR1 is SGHTA, CDR2 FQGNSA. V shed 4 bases and J 2 bases; nucleotides not matched to a gene: 4. The CDR3 bases are TGTGCCAGCAGCTCGGGACTAGCGGCACCCTACGAGCAGTACTTC. This translates into CASSSGLAAPYEQYF.

This sequence joins TRBV5-1 and TRBJ2-1; D is possibly TRBD2 (5 bases). CDR1 SGHRS and CDR2 YFSETQ come from the germline V gene. Trimming cost V 3 bases and J 6 bases, with 7 bases left between them. The CDR3 has 12 amino acids. CDR3 DNA sequence: TGCGCCAGCAGCTACGGGATCAATGAGCAGTTCTTC. Translating it yields CASSYGINEQFF.

This chain links TRBV14 with TRBJ1-2; D is perhaps TRBD1 (5 bases). Per germline, CDR1 SGHDN and CDR2 FVKESK. The CDR3 runs 15 residues. Between the trimmed V and J ends, which lost 2 bases and 4 bases, there was a span of 14 bases. The CDR3 sequence is CASSQLSGVSYGYTF. In DNA form, the CDR3 reads TGTGCCAGCAGCCAACTATCGGGGGTTAGCTATGGCTACACCTTC.

The CDR3 region has the DNA TGTGCCAGCAGCCTGACTACCTCTTCCTACAATGAGCAGTTCTTC. It codes for CASSLTTSSYNEQFF. The chain joins TRBV9 to TRBJ2-1; tentatively, D is TRBD2 (5 bases). The germline CDR1 and CDR2 sequences are SGDLS and YYNGEE. The CDR3 runs to 15 residues. The ends were cut back, 4 bases at V and 1 base at J, with 12 bases in the middle.

The chain joins TRBV2 to TRBJ1-2; D unresolved. The CDR3 extends over 12 amino acids. V was cut by 8 bases and J by 4 bases, with 11 bases left in between. Looked up from germline, CDR1 is SNHLY and CDR2 is FYNNEI. DNA of the CDR3: TGTGCCAGCGCGTCAGAAAGCTATGGCTACACCTTC. Translation gives CASASESYGYTF. Full variable domain (rest looked up from reference TRBV2 and TRBJ1-2): EPEVTQTPSHQVTQMGQEVILRCVPISNHLYFYWYRQILGQKVEFLVSFYNNEISEKSEIFDDQFSVERPDGSNFTLKIRSTKLEDSAMYFCASASESYGYTFGSGTRLTVV.

The gene calls are TRBV20-1 and TRBJ1-1; D remains ambiguous. V lost 4 bases and J 3 bases, leaving 6 bases between the germline ends. CDR1 is DFQATT and CDR2 is SNEGSKA in the germline V gene (reference sequence). The CDR3 totals 11 residues. CDR3 coding DNA: TGCAGTGCTAAACGGGACACTGAAGCTTTCTTT. It yields the protein CSAKRDTEAFF.

The rearrangement links TRBV5-1 to TRBJ2-5, with 7 nucleotides matching TRBD2. The CDR3 is made up of 16 amino acids. V trimming: 0 bases; J trimming: 2 bases; junction bases outside the gene matches: 7. From germline, CDR1 is SGHRS and CDR2 YFSETQ. For the CDR3, the DNA is TGCGCCAGCAGCTTGGCCCTCAGGACTAGACAAGAGACCCAGTACTTC. Amino acids: CASSLALRTRQETQYF.

This chain links TRBV28 with TRBJ2-7; weak D call: TRBD2 (5 bases). The CDR3 consists of 15 residues. Looked up from germline, CDR1 is MDHEN and CDR2 is SYDVKM. Trimming left V 4 bases short and J 0 bases short, with 13 bases between. The CDR3 nucleotides are TGTGCCAGCAGTTACCCCTTGGGGAGCTCCTACGAGCAGTACTTC. It translates to CASSYPLGSSYEQYF.

The V and J genes are TRBV4-2 and TRBJ2-7, with D perhaps TRBD1 or TRBD2 (6 bases each). The CDR3 has 17 amino acids. The germline V and J ends were trimmed by 0 bases and 4 bases, with 19 bases remaining between them. Germline CDR1 LGHNA, CDR2 YNFKEQ. CDR3 amino acids: CASSQEPTGALKYEQYF. The CDR3 coding sequence is TGTGCCAGCAGCCAAGAACCAACGGGGGCACTCAAATACGAGCAGTACTTC.